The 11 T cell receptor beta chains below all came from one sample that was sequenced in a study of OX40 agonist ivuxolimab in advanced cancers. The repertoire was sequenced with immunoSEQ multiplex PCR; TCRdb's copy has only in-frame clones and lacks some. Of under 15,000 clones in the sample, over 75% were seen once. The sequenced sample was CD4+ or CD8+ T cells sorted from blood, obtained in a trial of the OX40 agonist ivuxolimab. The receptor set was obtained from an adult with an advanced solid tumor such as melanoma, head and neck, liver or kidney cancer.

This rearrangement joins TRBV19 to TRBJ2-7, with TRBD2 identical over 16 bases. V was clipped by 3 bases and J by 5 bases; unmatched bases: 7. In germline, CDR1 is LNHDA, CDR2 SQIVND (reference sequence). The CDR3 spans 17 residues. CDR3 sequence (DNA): TGTGCCAGTAGTATGGGGACTAGCGGGGGGGCCTGGAACGAGCAGTACTTC. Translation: CASSMGTSGGAWNEQYF.

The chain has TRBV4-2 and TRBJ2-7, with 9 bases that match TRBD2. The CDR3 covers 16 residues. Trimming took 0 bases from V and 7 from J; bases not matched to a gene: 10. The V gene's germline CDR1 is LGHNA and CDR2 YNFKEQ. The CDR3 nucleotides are TGTGCCAGCAGCCAAGATCCCCTAGCGGGGTACTTGGAGCAGTACTTC. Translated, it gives CASSQDPLAGYLEQYF.

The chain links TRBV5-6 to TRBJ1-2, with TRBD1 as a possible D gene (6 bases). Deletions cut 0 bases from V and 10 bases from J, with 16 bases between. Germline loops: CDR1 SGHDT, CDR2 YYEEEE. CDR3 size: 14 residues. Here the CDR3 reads CASSLGGGIADYTF. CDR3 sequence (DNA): TGTGCCAGCAGCTTGGGCGGGGGCATAGCGGACTACACCTTC.

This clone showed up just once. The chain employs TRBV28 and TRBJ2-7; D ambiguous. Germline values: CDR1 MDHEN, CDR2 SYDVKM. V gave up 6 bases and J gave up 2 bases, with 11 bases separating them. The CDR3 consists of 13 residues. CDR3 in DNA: TGTGCCAGCAGCTTGACGAGAGCCTACGAGCAGTACTTC. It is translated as CASSLTRAYEQYF.

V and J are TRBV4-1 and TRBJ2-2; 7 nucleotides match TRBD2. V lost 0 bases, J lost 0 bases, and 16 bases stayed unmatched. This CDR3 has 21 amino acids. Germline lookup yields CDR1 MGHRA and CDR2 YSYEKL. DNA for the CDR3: TGCGCCAGCAGCCAAGATCTTGCGGGGGAGGAGGGTGGCCCGAACACCGGGGAGCTGTTTTTT. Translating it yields CASSQDLAGEEGGPNTGELFF.

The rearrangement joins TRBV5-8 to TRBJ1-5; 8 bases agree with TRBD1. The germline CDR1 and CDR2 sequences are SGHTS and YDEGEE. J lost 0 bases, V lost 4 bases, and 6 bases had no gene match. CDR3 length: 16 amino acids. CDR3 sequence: CASSQRQGNSNQPQHF. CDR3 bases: TGTGCCAGCAGCCAGCGACAGGGGAATAGCAATCAGCCCCAGCATTTT.

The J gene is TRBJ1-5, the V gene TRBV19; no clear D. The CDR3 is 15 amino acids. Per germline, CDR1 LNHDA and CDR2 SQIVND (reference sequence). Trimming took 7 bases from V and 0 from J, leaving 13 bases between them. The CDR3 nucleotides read TGTGCCAGTACGGTCGGTTTTTATAGCAATCAGCCCCAGCATTTT. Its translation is CASTVGFYSNQPQHF.

This CDR3 is CASSEGLAGLQETQYF. The CDR3 DNA reads TGTGCCAGCAGTGAAGGACTAGCGGGGCTCCAAGAGACCCAGTACTTC. The chain employs TRBV28 and TRBJ2-5, with 12 bases identical to TRBD2. V was pared by 5 bases and J by 1 base, with 5 bases of the junction left unmatched. The CDR3 is 16 residues long. CDR1 MDHEN and CDR2 SYDVKM come from the germline V gene.

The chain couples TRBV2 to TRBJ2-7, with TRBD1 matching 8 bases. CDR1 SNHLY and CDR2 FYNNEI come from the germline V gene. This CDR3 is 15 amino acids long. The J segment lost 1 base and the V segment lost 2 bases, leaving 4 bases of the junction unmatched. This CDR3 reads CASSEWTGRSYEQYF. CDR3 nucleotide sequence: TGTGCCAGCAGTGAATGGACAGGGAGATCCTACGAGCAGTACTTC.

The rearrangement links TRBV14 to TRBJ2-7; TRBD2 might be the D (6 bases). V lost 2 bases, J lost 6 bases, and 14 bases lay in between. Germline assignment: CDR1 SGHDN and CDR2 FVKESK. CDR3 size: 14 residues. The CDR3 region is CASSQWGTPGEQYF. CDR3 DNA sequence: TGTGCCAGCAGCCAATGGGGGACTCCAGGCGAGCAGTACTTC.

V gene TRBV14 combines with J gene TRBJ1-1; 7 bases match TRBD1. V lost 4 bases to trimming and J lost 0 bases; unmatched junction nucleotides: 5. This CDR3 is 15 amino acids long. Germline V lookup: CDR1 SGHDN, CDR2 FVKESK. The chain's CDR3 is CASSLLTGVNTEAFF. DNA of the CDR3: TGTGCCAGCAGCCTGTTAACAGGGGTGAACACTGAAGCTTTCTTT.